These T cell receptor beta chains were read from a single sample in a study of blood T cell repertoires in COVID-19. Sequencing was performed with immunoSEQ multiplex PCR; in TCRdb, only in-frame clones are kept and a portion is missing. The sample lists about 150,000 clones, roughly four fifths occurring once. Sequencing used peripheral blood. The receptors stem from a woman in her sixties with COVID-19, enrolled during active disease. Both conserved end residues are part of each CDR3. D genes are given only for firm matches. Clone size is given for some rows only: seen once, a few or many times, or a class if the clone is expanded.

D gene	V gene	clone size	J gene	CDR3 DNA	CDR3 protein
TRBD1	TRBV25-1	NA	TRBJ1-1	TGTGCCAGCAGTGTGGCAGGGGGTTTGACTGAAGCTTTCTTT	CASSVAGGLTEAFF
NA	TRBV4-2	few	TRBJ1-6	TGTGCCAGCAGCCAGGACCGGGATAATAATTCACCCCTCCACTTT	CASSQDRDNNSPLHF
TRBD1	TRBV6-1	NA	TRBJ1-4	TGTGCCAGCAGTGATATGGGACAGGGGGATGAAAAACTGTTTTTT	CASSDMGQGDEKLFF
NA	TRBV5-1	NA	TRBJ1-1	TGCGCCAGCAGCTTGGTTCCGGGAGGACAGGAAGCTTTCTTT	CASSLVPGGQEAFF
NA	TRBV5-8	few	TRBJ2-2	TGTGCCAGCAGCCGGTCACAGGACGTCACCGGGGAGCTGTTTTTT	CASSRSQDVTGELFF
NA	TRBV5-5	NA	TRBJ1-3	TGTGCCAGCACCCCTGCGGACAGACGCTCTGGAAACACCATATATTTT	CASTPADRRSGNTIYF
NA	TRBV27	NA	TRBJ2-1	TGTGCCAGCAGTTTACCTAGCGCGGCCTACAATGAGCAGTTCTTC	CASSLPSAAYNEQFF
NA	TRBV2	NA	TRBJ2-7	TGTGCCAGCAGAGTGGACAGCCCCTACGAGCAGTACTTC	CASRVDSPYEQYF
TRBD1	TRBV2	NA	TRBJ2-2	TGTGCCAGCAGGGTAATGGGACAGCTCACCGGGGAGCTGTTTTTT	CASRVMGQLTGELFF
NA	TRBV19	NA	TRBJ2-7	TGTGCCAGTAGTAGGGCCATACACTACGAGCAGTACTTC	CASSRAIHYEQYF
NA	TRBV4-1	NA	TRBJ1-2	TGCGCCAGCAGCCTTGGAGGGAGGGACTATGGCTACACCTTC	CASSLGGRDYGYTF
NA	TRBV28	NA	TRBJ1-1	TGTGCCAGCAGGAAACAGGGTCGGGCTTTCTTT	CASRKQGRAFF
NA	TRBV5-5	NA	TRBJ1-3	TGTGCCAGCAGCTTAGGAGGGTCTGGAAACACCATATATTTT	CASSLGGSGNTIYF
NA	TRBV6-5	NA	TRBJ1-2	TGTGCCAGCAGTTACATTGGCCCCCCTTATGGCTACACCTTC	CASSYIGPPYGYTF
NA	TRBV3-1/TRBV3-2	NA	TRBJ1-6	TGTGCCAGCAGCCAATTTACAGCCCTTAATAATTCACCCCTCCACTTT	CASSQFTALNNSPLHF
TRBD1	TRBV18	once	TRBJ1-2	TGTGCCAGCTCACCCTTTTCAGGGGGCGACGGCTACACCTTC	CASSPFSGGDGYTF
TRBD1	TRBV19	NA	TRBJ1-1	TGTGCCAGTAGCCCAGACAGGGGGCGAGTAAATGAAGCTTTCTTT	CASSPDRGRVNEAFF
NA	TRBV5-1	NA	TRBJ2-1	TGCGCCAGCAGCTCGGTGGCGGCCTACCAGCAGTTCTTC	CASSSVAAYQQFF
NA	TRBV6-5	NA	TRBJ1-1	TGTGCCAGTGTCCCCGGGGGAATGAACACTGAAGCTTTCTTT	CASVPGGMNTEAFF
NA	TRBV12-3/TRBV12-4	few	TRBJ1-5	TGTGCCAGCAGGGGCCCGCTGGAGGGGCCCCAGCATTTT	CASRGPLEGPQHF
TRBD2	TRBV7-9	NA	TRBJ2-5	TGTGCCAGCAGCCACGCCTCCTCTAATAGCGGGGCTGAGACCCAGTACTTC	CASSHASSNSGAETQYF
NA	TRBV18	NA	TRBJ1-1	TGTGCCAGCTCACCAAACAGAGAGACTGAAGCTTTCTTT	CASSPNRETEAFF
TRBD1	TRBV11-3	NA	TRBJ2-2	TGTGCCAGCAGCTCCCGGACAGGAGGCACCGGGGAGCTGTTTTTT	CASSSRTGGTGELFF
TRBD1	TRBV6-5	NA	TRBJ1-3	TGTGCCAGCAGGGGACCAGGGGGCTCTGGAAACACCATATATTTT	CASRGPGGSGNTIYF
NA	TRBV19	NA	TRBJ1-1	TGTGCCAGTAGTCTGACTGGGAGCACTGAAGCTTTCTTT	CASSLTGSTEAFF
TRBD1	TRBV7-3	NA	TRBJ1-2	TGTGCCAGCAGCCCGGACAGGGGGCTTGGCTACACCTTC	CASSPDRGLGYTF
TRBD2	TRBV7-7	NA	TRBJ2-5	TGTGCCAGCAGCTCCGGACTAGCGGGGGGGTATGGGGAGACCCAGTACTTC	CASSSGLAGGYGETQYF
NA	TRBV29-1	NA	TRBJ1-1	TGCAGCGCCGCGGATCTACGCACTGAAGCTTTCTTT	CSAADLRTEAFF
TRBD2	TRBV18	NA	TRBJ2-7	TGTGCCAGCTCACGGGGTCCTTCGACTAGCGTTTCAGGCAACGAGCAGTACTTC	CASSRGPSTSVSGNEQYF
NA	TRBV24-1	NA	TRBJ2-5	TGTGCCACCAGTGACCCACGGACACCCCAAGAGACCCAGTACTTC	CATSDPRTPQETQYF
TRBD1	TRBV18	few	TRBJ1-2	TGTGCCAGCTCACCAAGGGGACAGGGAAGCGCTAACTATGGCTACACCTTC	CASSPRGQGSANYGYTF
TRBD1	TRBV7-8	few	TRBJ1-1	TGTGCCAGCAGCCAGCGACAGGGGGCGTACACTGAAGCTTTCTTT	CASSQRQGAYTEAFF
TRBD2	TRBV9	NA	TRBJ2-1	TGTGCCAGCAGCGTCTCCCTTAGGGTTCGGGAGGCCGTTTACAATGAGCAGTTCTTC	CASSVSLRVREAVYNEQFF
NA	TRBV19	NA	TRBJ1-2	TGTGCCAGTAGTCTGGGACACAACTATGGCTACACCTTC	CASSLGHNYGYTF
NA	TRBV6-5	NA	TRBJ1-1	TGTGCCAGCAGTTCCCCCCAGGGACGGGCGGGAACTGAAGCTTTCTTT	CASSSPQGRAGTEAFF
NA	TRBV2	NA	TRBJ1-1	TGTGCCAGCAAGTCCTCCAGGGCCACTGAAGCTTTCTTT	CASKSSRATEAFF
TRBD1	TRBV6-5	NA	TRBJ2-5	TGTGCCAGCAGTCCAGGAGACAGGGGGCCAGAGACCCAGTACTTC	CASSPGDRGPETQYF
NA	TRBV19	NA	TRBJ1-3	TGTGCCAGTAGTCGGCCGGGGGAGGGAAACACCATATATTTT	CASSRPGEGNTIYF
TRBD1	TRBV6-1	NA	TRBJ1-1	TGTGCCAGCAGTGAAACTCGTCCCGGAAGGACAGGACAAGCTTTCTTT	CASSETRPGRTGQAFF
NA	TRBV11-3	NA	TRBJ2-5	TGTGCCAGCAGCTTGGATCAATGGAGTTCTAAGACCCAGTACTTC	CASSLDQWSSKTQYF
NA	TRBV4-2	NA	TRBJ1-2	TGTGCCAGCAGCCCCGAATTGGACAGTGGCTACACCTTC	CASSPELDSGYTF
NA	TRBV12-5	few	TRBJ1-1	TGTGCTAGTGGTTCCTGGACAGCGAACACTGAAGCTTTCTTT	CASGSWTANTEAFF
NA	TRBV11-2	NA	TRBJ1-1	TGTGCCAGCAGCTTAACTAGGACGGGTGGTTATGAAGCTTTCTTT	CASSLTRTGGYEAFF
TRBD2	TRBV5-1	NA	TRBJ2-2	TGCGCCAGCAGCGGGGGACTAGCCGACACCGGGGAGCTGTTTTTT	CASSGGLADTGELFF
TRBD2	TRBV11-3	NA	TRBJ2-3	TGTGCCAGCAGCATCAATATGGCGGGAGGTACAGATACGCAGTATTTT	CASSINMAGGTDTQYF
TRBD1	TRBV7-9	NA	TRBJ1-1	TGTGCCAGCAGCCCAGGGGGAGTTAACACTGAAGCTTTCTTT	CASSPGGVNTEAFF
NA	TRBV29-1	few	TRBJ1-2	TGCAGCGCCCTAAGGGGGTTGAACTATGGCTACACCTTC	CSALRGLNYGYTF
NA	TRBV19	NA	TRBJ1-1	TGTGCCAGTAGTATAGATCCACGGACTGAAGCTTTCTTT	CASSIDPRTEAFF
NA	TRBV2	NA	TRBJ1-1	TGTGCCAGCAGCGCAGGGATGAACACTGAAGCTTTCTTT	CASSAGMNTEAFF
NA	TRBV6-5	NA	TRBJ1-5	TGTGCCAGCAGTTACGTATTTCGGACAGGCAATCAGCCCCAGCATTTT	CASSYVFRTGNQPQHF
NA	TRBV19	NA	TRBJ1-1	TGTGCCAGTAGTGCGGGGGCGGGTGCGGCTGAAGCTTTCTTT	CASSAGAGAAEAFF
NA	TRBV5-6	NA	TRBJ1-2	TGTGCCAGCAGCTTAACGACTACCGCGGACTATGGCTACACCTTC	CASSLTTTADYGYTF
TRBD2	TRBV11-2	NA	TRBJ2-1	TGTGCCAGCAGCTTAAAGGCTAGCGGTGGGGGGTTCAATGAGCAGTTCTTC	CASSLKASGGGFNEQFF
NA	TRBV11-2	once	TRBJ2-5	TGTGCCAGCAGCGGAGGAGAGACCCAGTACTTC	CASSGGETQYF
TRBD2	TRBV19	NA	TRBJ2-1	TGTGCCAGTAGCACCAGGACTAGCGGGAGCCTTATAGTCTCCTACAATGAGCAGTTCTTC	CASSTRTSGSLIVSYNEQFF